This TCR beta chain is drawn from a study of Ad26.COV2.S vaccination and SARS-CoV-2 variants. General observations from the study: Vaccine and placebo recipients had comparable breadth of non-spike TCRs.

Some clones are missing from TCRdb's copy, which holds only in-frame ones; the method was immunoSEQ multiplex PCR. The sample holds approximately 450,000 clones, 75% to 95% seen once. The treatment here: around 19 received Ad26.COV2.S at low or high dose, single or two shots; a few received placebo; per-sample allocation not given. Following the first vaccine or placebo injection, samples were taken on day 63. In the case of this clone: No antigen is known for it.

The source is a person aged 18-65 years who received the Ad26.COV2.S COVID-19 vaccine or a placebo. Sequences were derived from peripheral blood, sampled in a trial of Ad26.COV2.S vaccine versus placebo.

The CDR3 nucleotides read TGTGCCAGCAGCTTTGAAGGCCCTTACGAGCAGTACTTC. This translates into CASSFEGPYEQYF. The V and J genes are TRBV7-9 and TRBJ2-7; D remains unclear. This CDR3 comprises 13 residues. CDR1 SEHNR and CDR2 FQNEAQ come from the germline V gene (reference sequence). V lost 3 bases and J lost 4, with 10 bases in between.